This T cell receptor (beta chain) was found in a study of Graves' ophthalmopathy and Graves' hyperthyroidism. This clonotype was found many times. From RNA, the CDR3 regions of TCR beta chains were amplified and sequenced. A first-round RT-PCR used HTBI primers, followed by a second-round multiplex PCR. MiXCR, applied by TCRdb to the multiplex PCR reads, yields one record per CDR3 protein. Seen here are roughly 500,000 distinct CDR3 sequences, approximately 15% observed once, and the top ten hold about 9.4%. This clonotype was obtained from a woman aged 30 to 39 with Graves' ophthalmopathy. Sequencing was performed on blood.

CDR3 in amino acids: CASSGRKKRILGEAFF. The CDR3 DNA reads as TGTGCCAGCAGCGGCAGGAAAAAACGGATTTTAGGTGAAGCTTTCTTT. The chain combines TRBV28 with TRBJ1-1; D is undetermined. V was cut by 6 bases and J by 7 bases, with 24 bases left in between. The germline CDR1 and CDR2 sequences are MDHEN and SYDVKM. The CDR3 is 16 amino acids.